These 27 T cell receptor beta chains were sequenced from one sample in a study of siplizumab effects on memory and regulatory T cells. The repertoire was sequenced with immunoSEQ multiplex PCR; TCRdb's copy has only in-frame clones and lacks some. The sample has some 100,000 clones, around 94% seen once. The material sequenced was Tregs sorted from blood. The receptors stem from a human donor in good health.

This chain joins TRBV19 and TRBJ2-3; D may be TRBD1 (6 bases). The CDR3 consists of 15 residues. Per germline, CDR1 LNHDA and CDR2 SQIVND (reference sequence). Deletions cut 6 bases from V and 1 base from J, with 14 bases between. The CDR3 reads CASRSGTRRTDTQYF. CDR3 DNA: TGTGCCAGTAGGTCTGGGACACGCCGCACAGATACGCAGTATTTT.

The chain carries TRBV21-1 and TRBJ2-5; no check of the table's D call, TRBD1, against the DNA was made. TRBV21-1 is listed as a pseudogene. The CDR3 is 17 residues long. CDR3 coding DNA: TGTGCCAGCAGCAAAGCTCGTCTTGAGGGGGCTGTGGAGACCCAGTACTTC. It yields the protein CASSKARLEGAVETQYF.

The genes are TRBV15 and TRBJ1-1; D gene unclear. The CDR3 has 16 amino acids. Germline lookup yields CDR1 LNHNV and CDR2 YYDKDF (reference sequence). The ends were cut back, 1 base at V and 1 base at J, with 13 bases in the middle. The CDR3 sequence is CATSRGSGEANTEAFF. CDR3 in DNA: TGTGCCACCAGCAGAGGTTCCGGGGAGGCGAACACTGAAGCTTTCTTT.

Concerning this clone itself: The DNA is omitted, as the CDR3 cannot be located on it reliably, and the CDR3 follows TCRdb's listing. The chain links TRBV21-1 to TRBJ2-4; the table names TRBD1, a call not compared with the DNA. TRBV21-1 is flagged as a pseudogene. The CDR3 contains 21 residues when both ends are counted. CDR3 in amino acids: CASSKVGWGTGGNIAKNIQYF.

This rearrangement joins TRBV15 to TRBJ2-3; TRBD1 might be the D (5 bases). The CDR3 extends over 12 amino acids. Deletions cut 1 base from V and 8 bases from J, with 7 bases between. Germline lookup yields CDR1 LNHNV and CDR2 YYDKDF (reference sequence). Here the CDR3 DNA reads TGTGCCACCAGCAGAGCTCAGGGTACGCAGTATTTT. Translated: CATSRAQGTQYF.

The genes are TRBV13 and TRBJ2-1, with 10 bases matching TRBD2. CDR3 length: 18 residues. Germline V lookup: CDR1 PRHDT, CDR2 FYEKMQ (reference sequence). V dropped 3 bases and J dropped 5; count of bases not matched to a gene: 13. CDR3 sequence reads: CASSFPRLAGVMNNEQFF. DNA of the CDR3: TGTGCCAGCAGCTTCCCCCGGCTAGCGGGAGTGATGAACAATGAGCAGTTCTTC. The complete variable domain, with remaining parts taken from reference TRBV13 and TRBJ2-1, reads AAGVIQSPRHLIKEKRETATLKCYPIPRHDTVYWYQQGPGQDPQFLISFYEKMQSDKGSIPDRFSAQQFSDYHSELNMSSLELGDSALYFCASSFPRLAGVMNNEQFFGPGTRLTVL.

The CDR3 loop reads CASSLFRSGTGMGGYTF. The CDR3, as DNA: TGCGCCAGCAGCTTGTTTCGTTCCGGGACAGGGATGGGCGGCTACACCTTC. V is TRBV5-1 and J is TRBJ1-2; 9 bases line up with TRBD1. The CDR3 loop spans 17 amino acids. V shed 1 base, J shed 8 bases, and the junction held 15 bases outside the gene matches. CDR1 and CDR2 (germline): SGHRS, YFSETQ.

The chain uses TRBV27 and TRBJ2-1, with D possibly being TRBD2 (6 bases). Germline lookup yields CDR1 MNHEY and CDR2 SMNVEV (reference sequence). CDR3 length: 15 amino acids. V was clipped by 4 bases and J by 3 bases, with 13 bases between them. The CDR3 here is CASSSSAGLYNEQFF. The CDR3 region has the DNA TGTGCCAGCAGTTCCTCCGCGGGGCTCTACAATGAGCAGTTCTTC.

The chain is built from TRBV18 and TRBJ2-7; the match to TRBD2 covers 11 bases. V was clipped by 1 base and J by 4 bases; unmatched bases: 3. Germline values: CDR1 KGHSH, CDR2 LQKENI. The CDR3 length is 15 residues. CDR3 residues: CASSPRLAGGYEQYF. Here the CDR3 DNA reads TGTGCCAGCTCACCACGGCTAGCGGGAGGTTACGAGCAGTACTTC. Full variable domain (missing parts from reference TRBV18 and TRBJ2-7): NAGVMQNPRHLVRRRGQEARLRCSPMKGHSHVYWYRQLPEEGLKFMVYLQKENIIDESGMPKERFSAEFPKEGPSILRIQQVVRGDSAAYFCASSPRLAGGYEQYFGPGTRLTVT.

In this sample, this clone turned up a few times. This rearrangement joins TRBV16 to TRBJ1-1; D is possibly TRBD1 (6 bases). The CDR3 contains 16 residues. Germline lookup yields CDR1 KGHSY and CDR2 FQNENV. The germline V and J ends were trimmed by 3 bases and 7 bases, with 21 bases remaining between them. CDR3 DNA: TGTGCCAGCAGCCATCATTACACTCAGGGGCTTCTTGAAGCTTTCTTT. It translates to CASSHHYTQGLLEAFF.

The table lists this clone with a count of one. This chain connects TRBV5-1 to TRBJ2-3; D unresolved. The CDR3 spans 13 residues. CDR1 SGHRS and CDR2 YFSETQ come from the germline V gene. V gave up 5 bases and J gave up 3 bases, with 10 bases separating them. CDR3 in DNA: TGCGCCAGCAGGTCCGAACTAACAGATACGCAGTATTTT. Residues: CASRSELTDTQYF.

The genes are TRBV11-3 and TRBJ1-4; D is unclear. Germline lookup yields CDR1 SGHNT and CDR2 YENEEA. V shed 5 bases and J shed 10 bases, with 14 bases lying between them. The CDR3 sequence is 13 residues long. Here the CDR3 DNA reads TGTGCCAGCAGCCTAGGGCCCGCTGGAAAACTGTTTTTT. Its protein product is CASSLGPAGKLFF.

The chain couples TRBV5-1 to TRBJ2-3; 7 bases fit TRBD2. J gave up 2 bases and V 3 bases, and 6 bases lay outside the gene matches. The CDR3 loop spans 15 amino acids. Germline values: CDR1 SGHRS, CDR2 YFSETQ. This CDR3 is CASSSSGIFTDTQYF. The CDR3 DNA is TGCGCCAGCAGCTCGAGCGGGATTTTCACAGATACGCAGTATTTT.

The CDR3 is CAWRGSVYEQYF. The CDR3 DNA follows: TGTGCCTGGAGAGGGTCCGTCTACGAGCAGTACTTC. This chain uses TRBV30 with TRBJ2-7; D unclear. Germline CDR1 reads GTSNPN; CDR2 reads SVGIG (reference sequence). V was shortened by 3 bases and J by 3 bases, with 9 bases between the two germline ends. The CDR3 spans 12 residues. Combining the CDR3 with reference TRBV30 and TRBJ2-7 gives the whole variable domain SQTIHQWPATLVQPVGSPLSLECTVEGTSNPNLYWYRQAAGRGLQLLFYSVGIGQISSEVPQNLSASRPQDRQFILSSKKLLLSDSGFYLCAWRGSVYEQYFGPGTRLTVT.

The rearrangement links TRBV7-8 to TRBJ2-5; D gene ambiguous. Germline values: CDR1 SGHVS, CDR2 FQNEAQ. Trimming left V 2 bases short and J 5 bases short, with 15 bases between. The CDR3 sequence is 15 residues long. In DNA form, the CDR3 reads TGTGCCAGCAGCTTAAGAAGAAGAATAGGGGAGACCCAGTACTTC. Protein sequence: CASSLRRRIGETQYF. The variable domain in full, completed from reference TRBV7-8 and TRBJ2-5, reads GAGVSQSPRYKVAKRGQDVALRCDPISGHVSLFWYQQALGQGPEFLTYFQNEAQLDKSGLPSDRFFAERPEGSVSTLKIQRTQQEDSAVYLCASSLRRRIGETQYFGPGTRLLVL.

The CDR3 here is CAWSISSGHPLTF. CDR3 nucleotides: TGTGCCTGGAGTATCTCTTCAGGACATCCTCTCACCTTC. This chain uses TRBV30 with TRBJ1-2; perhaps TRBD1 as D (5 bases). Trimming stripped 2 bases from V and 13 bases from J, with 20 bases between. This CDR3 contains 13 residues. Germline-derived CDR1 and CDR2 are GTSNPN and SVGIG (reference sequence).

This sequence joins TRBV4-1 and TRBJ1-2, with D possibly TRBD1 on 6 matching bases. Trimming shortened V by 0 bases and J by 9 bases, and 17 bases separated the two germline ends. The length of the CDR3 is 15 residues. CDR1 is MGHRA, CDR2 YSYEKL, per germline. The CDR3 here is CASSQDYGGRGSYTF. CDR3 bases: TGCGCCAGCAGCCAAGATTATGGCGGCAGGGGTAGCTACACCTTC.

The chain links TRBV5-1 to TRBJ2-2; 8 nucleotides line up with TRBD2. Germline CDR1 is SGHRS and CDR2 is YFSETQ. V trimming: 5 bases; J trimming: 6 bases; junction bases outside the gene matches: 9. The CDR3 is made up of 15 amino acids. The CDR3 sequence is CASSGFVAGPGELFF. The CDR3 DNA reads TGCGCCAGCAGTGGGTTTGTAGCGGGACCCGGGGAGCTGTTTTTT.

The chain links TRBV5-4 to TRBJ2-5; D is perhaps TRBD1 (5 bases). Germline V gene lookup returns CDR1 SGHNT and CDR2 YYREEE (reference sequence). Trimming pared 1 base from V and 1 base from J, leaving 8 bases between. CDR3 length: 14 amino acids. The CDR3 loop reads CASSLRGIQETQYF. In DNA form, the CDR3 reads TGTGCCAGCAGCTTGAGGGGTATCCAAGAGACCCAGTACTTC.

The J gene is TRBJ2-1, the V gene TRBV15; D not certain. Germline V gives CDR1 LNHNV, CDR2 YYDKDF (reference sequence). Trimming stripped 0 bases from V and 6 bases from J, with 6 bases between. This CDR3 contains 13 residues. The CDR3 DNA reads TGTGCCACCAGCAGAGATACCCGCAATGAGCAGTTCTTC. Translated, it gives CATSRDTRNEQFF.

V usage is TRBV28 and J usage is TRBJ2-7; 9 bases fit TRBD2. CDR1 and CDR2 (germline): MDHEN, SYDVKM. The length of the CDR3 is 15 residues. V dropped 7 bases and J dropped 2; count of bases not matched to a gene: 9. The CDR3 sequence: CASNLAGVGAYEQYF. The DNA of the CDR3 is TGTGCCAGCAACTTAGCGGGAGTTGGGGCCTACGAGCAGTACTTC.

V and J are TRBV19 and TRBJ2-7; a weak D match, TRBD2 (6 bases). The CDR3 extends over 12 amino acids. The V and J ends lost 6 bases and 3 bases respectively, with 9 bases between them. Germline V CDR1 and CDR2: LNHDA, SQIVND (reference sequence). The chain's CDR3 is CASRDYNYEQYF. The CDR3 DNA reads TGTGCCAGTAGGGACTATAACTACGAGCAGTACTTC.

V usage is TRBV7-9 and J usage is TRBJ1-1; no firm D call. The CDR3 is 13 amino acids. V shed 6 bases and J shed 0 bases, with 8 bases lying between them. The germline V gene encodes CDR1 SEHNR and CDR2 FQNEAQ (reference sequence). This chain's CDR3 is CASRIQMNTEAFF. The CDR3 coding sequence is TGTGCCAGCAGAATACAGATGAACACTGAAGCTTTCTTT.

This clone was seen only once. CDR3 residues: CASSLFEAGGGTQYF. CDR3 coding DNA: TGTGCCAGCAGCTTGTTCGAAGCGGGAGGGGGGACCCAGTACTTC. This chain joins TRBV5-6 and TRBJ2-5; TRBD2 aligns across 10 bases. CDR3 length equals 15 residues. Germline V CDR1 and CDR2: SGHDT, YYEEEE. The J segment lost 7 bases and the V segment lost 1 base, leaving 7 bases of the junction unmatched.

This clone showed up just a few times. The chain recombines TRBV4-1 with TRBJ1-5; D is unresolved. The CDR3 loop spans 13 amino acids. Trimming left V 4 bases short and J 7 bases short, with 11 bases between. Germline assignment: CDR1 MGHRA and CDR2 YSYEKL. The CDR3 DNA sequence: TGCGCCAGCAGCCGATCGCCGGCACAGCCCCAGCATTTT. It is translated as CASSRSPAQPQHF.

The chain employs TRBV25-1 and TRBJ2-1, with 8 bases identical to TRBD1. This CDR3 spans 14 amino acids. After removal of 4 bases from V and 9 bases from J, the junction contained 8 bases not matched to a gene. The germline CDR1 and CDR2 sequences are MGHDK and SYGVNS. DNA of the CDR3: TGTGCCAGCAGTGTCCACAGGGGGAACAGTGAGCAGTTCTTC. Protein product: CASSVHRGNSEQFF.

This clone was counted only a few times. V and J are TRBV29-1 and TRBJ1-2; D unresolved. Looked up from germline, CDR1 is SQVTM and CDR2 is ANQGSEA. V dropped 5 bases and J dropped 2 bases, with 12 bases sitting between them. The CDR3 contains 13 residues. The CDR3 region is CSVQGQDNYGYTF. The CDR3 region has the DNA TGCAGCGTTCAAGGGCAAGACAACTATGGCTACACCTTC.